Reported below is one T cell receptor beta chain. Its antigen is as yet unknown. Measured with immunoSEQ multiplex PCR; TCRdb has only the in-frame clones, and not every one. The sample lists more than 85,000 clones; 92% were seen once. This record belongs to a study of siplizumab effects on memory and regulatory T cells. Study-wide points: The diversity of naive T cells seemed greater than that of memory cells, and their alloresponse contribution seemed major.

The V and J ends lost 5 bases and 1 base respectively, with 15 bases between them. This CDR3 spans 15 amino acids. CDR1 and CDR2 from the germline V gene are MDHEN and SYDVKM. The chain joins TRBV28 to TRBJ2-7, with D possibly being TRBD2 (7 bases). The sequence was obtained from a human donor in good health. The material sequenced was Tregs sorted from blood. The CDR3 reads CASSRGRGGSYEQYF. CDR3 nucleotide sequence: TGTGCCAGCAGTCGTGGGAGGGGGGGGTCCTACGAGCAGTACTTC.